The 26 T cell receptor beta chains below were found in one sample sequenced in a study of CD8+ T cells in alopecia areata. Sample treatment: oral pan-JAK inhibitor, 5-10 mg twice daily. The sequencing template was cDNA reverse transcribed from extracted RNA. Produced via immunoSEQ multiplex PCR; TCRdb's table is partial and in-frame only. The sample includes around 150,000 clones, 60% seen only once; the top ten take over 12%. The source was CD4+ T cells sorted from blood, collected at week 24, from a patient treated with tofacitinib. The receptors come from a human donor with alopecia areata.

The rearrangement links TRBV25-1 to TRBJ2-5, with 14 nucleotides matching TRBD2. CDR3 size: 17 residues. V lost 1 base and J lost 4; bases outside the gene matches: 5. Germline V lookup: CDR1 MGHDK, CDR2 SYGVNS. CDR3 DNA sequence: TGTGCCAGCAGTGAATCATGGACTAGCGGGGGGCGAGAGACCCAGTACTTC. Translating gives CASSESWTSGGRETQYF.

V and J are TRBV14 and TRBJ1-2; 9 nucleotides line up with TRBD1. J gave up 4 bases and V 4 bases, and 4 bases lay outside the gene matches. The CDR3 extends over 14 amino acids. The germline V gene encodes CDR1 SGHDN and CDR2 FVKESK. This CDR3 reads CASSPGTGTYGYTF. As DNA, the CDR3 is TGTGCCAGCAGCCCCGGGACAGGGACCTATGGCTACACCTTC.

The chain joins TRBV5-4 to TRBJ2-7; 8 nucleotides match TRBD2. The CDR3 is made up of 15 amino acids. Germline V gene lookup returns CDR1 SGHNT and CDR2 YYREEE (reference sequence). The V and J ends lost 5 bases and 2 bases, in that order; junction bases with no gene match: 9. The CDR3 sequence: CASRDFGGATYEQYF. As DNA, the CDR3 is TGTGCCAGCAGGGACTTCGGGGGGGCAACCTACGAGCAGTACTTC.

As regards this clone: Germline and junction disagree at one end, which may indicate a read error. This chain links TRBV7-7 with TRBJ2-3, with 11 positions matching TRBD1. This CDR3 is built from 14 residues. Germline CDR1 reads SSHAT; CDR2 reads FNYEAQ (reference sequence). CDR3 region: CASSRDRGSNTQYF. The CDR3 DNA sequence: TGTGCTAGCAGCCGGGACAGGGGGTCAAATACGCAGTATTTT.

The chain joins TRBV9 to TRBJ2-1; a possible D gene is TRBD1 (6 bases). Looked up from germline, CDR1 is SGDLS and CDR2 is YYNGEE. The germline V and J ends were trimmed by 2 bases and 5 bases, with 14 bases remaining between them. The CDR3 spans 15 residues. The CDR3 DNA sequence: TGTGCCAGCAGCGTTAGTGCAGGGGTGGACAATGAGCAGTTCTTC. It encodes CASSVSAGVDNEQFF.

The chain carries TRBV27 and TRBJ1-1; D is undetermined. The CDR3 loop spans 13 amino acids. Trimming left V 6 bases short and J 5 bases short, with 13 bases between. Germline-derived CDR1 and CDR2 are MNHEY and SMNVEV (reference sequence). CDR3 coding DNA: TGTGCCAGCAGCACCGCCCGGTGGACTGAAGCTTTCTTT. It codes for CASSTARWTEAFF.

The chain uses TRBV10-3 and TRBJ2-5; D unclear. Germline CDR1 and CDR2: ENHRY and SYGVKD. V gave up 0 bases and J gave up 7 bases, with 6 bases separating them. The CDR3 runs 12 residues. CDR3 bases: TGTGCCATCAGTGAGTCGGATGGGACCCAGTACTTC. Residues: CAISESDGTQYF.

This clone was detected only a few times. The chain is built from TRBV29-1 and TRBJ1-1, with D tentatively TRBD1 (6 bases). The CDR3 consists of 13 residues. Germline V gene lookup returns CDR1 SQVTM and CDR2 ANQGSEA. V was cut by 6 bases and J by 4 bases, with 15 bases left in between. The CDR3 sequence: CSVTGGGSTEAFF. The CDR3 DNA reads as TGCAGCGTGACAGGCGGCGGGAGCACTGAAGCTTTCTTT.

V is TRBV15 and J is TRBJ2-7; D might be TRBD2 (6 bases). Trimming took 6 bases from V and 6 from J, leaving 15 bases between them. The CDR3 sequence is 13 residues long. The germline gives CDR1 LNHNV, CDR2 YYDKDF (reference sequence). CDR3 sequence: CATSSGSTREQYF. The CDR3 region has the DNA TGTGCCACCAGTAGCGGTTCCACACGCGAGCAGTACTTC.

Turning to this clone: The junction does not match germline at one end; this may be a read error. V is TRBV12-5 and J is TRBJ2-5; no clear D. Germline V gives CDR1 LGHNT, CDR2 FRNRAP. This CDR3 region has 10 residues. The CDR3 DNA is TGTGCTCGTGGTGTGGAGACCCAGTACTTC. Amino acid sequence: CARGVETQYF.

The chain uses TRBV15 and TRBJ2-3, with 9 bases fitting TRBD1. The CDR3 contains 17 residues. Germline assignment: CDR1 LNHNV and CDR2 YYDKDF (reference sequence). Germline trimming cut 0 bases from V and 3 bases from J; bases unmatched to any gene: 7. CDR3 DNA: TGTGCCACCAGCAGAGATGTTGACAGGGGGTGGACAGATACGCAGTATTTT. The encoded protein is CATSRDVDRGWTDTQYF. The full variable domain, completed using reference TRBV15 and TRBJ2-3, is DAMVIQNPRYQVTQFGKPVTLSCSQTLNHNVMYWYQQKSSQAPKLLFHYYDKDFNNEADTPDNFQSRRPNTSFCFLDIRSPGLGDTAMYLCATSRDVDRGWTDTQYFGPGTRLTVL.

The chain has TRBV30 and TRBJ2-1, with D possibly TRBD1 on 5 matching bases. Trimming shortened V by 5 bases and J by 5 bases, and 13 bases separated the two germline ends. The CDR3 length is 13 residues. Per germline, CDR1 GTSNPN and CDR2 SVGIG (reference sequence). CDR3 in amino acids: CAWSAQGDNEQFF. CDR3 nucleotides: TGTGCCTGGTCTGCGCAGGGTGACAATGAGCAGTTCTTC. Full variable domain (missing parts from reference TRBV30 and TRBJ2-1): SQTIHQWPATLVQPVGSPLSLECTVEGTSNPNLYWYRQAAGRGLQLLFYSVGIGQISSEVPQNLSASRPQDRQFILSSKKLLLSDSGFYLCAWSAQGDNEQFFGPGTRLTVL.

The rearrangement uses TRBV29-1 and TRBJ1-2; 8 nucleotides line up with TRBD1. The CDR3 contains 11 residues. CDR1 and CDR2 (germline): SQVTM, ANQGSEA. J lost 7 bases, V lost 6 bases, and 4 bases had no gene match. CDR3: CSVNRGGGYTF. Written as DNA, the CDR3 is TGCAGCGTCAACAGGGGGGGTGGCTACACCTTC.

The CDR3 nucleotides are TGTGCCAGTGGGGCGGCGCGCTTCTATGGCTACACCTTC. It specifies CASGAARFYGYTF. The chain uses TRBV6-5 and TRBJ1-2; TRBD1 is a possible D gene (5 bases). This CDR3 has 13 residues. Germline CDR1 reads MNHEY; CDR2 reads SVGAGI. The V gene lost 9 bases and the J gene lost 4 bases, with 15 bases spanning the gap.

This chain links TRBV25-1 with TRBJ1-1; 7 bases align to TRBD1. Germline V gives CDR1 MGHDK, CDR2 SYGVNS. V shed 4 bases, J shed 4 bases, and the junction held 18 bases outside the gene matches. The length of the CDR3 is 18 residues. CDR3 coding DNA: TGTGCCAGCAGTGGATACACAGGGGAGGGGGCACTGGGCACTGAAGCTTTCTTT. Protein: CASSGYTGEGALGTEAFF.

The rearrangement uses TRBV6-5 and TRBJ1-6, with D perhaps TRBD1 (6 bases). The CDR3 loop spans 13 amino acids. The germline gives CDR1 MNHEY, CDR2 SVGAGI. V gave up 5 bases and J gave up 7 bases, with 9 bases separating them. The CDR3 reads CASSQQGNSPLHF. CDR3 DNA: TGTGCCAGCAGTCAACAGGGAAATTCACCCCTCCACTTT.

This clone showed up just once. The chain links TRBV25-1 to TRBJ2-7; 9 nucleotides agree with TRBD1. J gave up 6 bases and V 0 bases, and 9 bases lay outside the gene matches. This CDR3 is built from 16 residues. The germline V gene encodes CDR1 MGHDK and CDR2 SYGVNS. The CDR3 loop reads CASSEYEGQGRGEQYF. The CDR3 DNA follows: TGTGCCAGCAGTGAATATGAGGGACAGGGAAGAGGCGAGCAGTACTTC.

The chain has TRBV18 and TRBJ1-1; 7 positions agree with TRBD1. The CDR3 spans 15 residues. V lost 0 bases to trimming and J lost 8 bases; unmatched junction nucleotides: 9. Germline V CDR1 and CDR2: KGHSH, LQKENI. CDR3 nucleotides: TGTGCCAGCTCACCACCGACAGGGTTGCGATCCGAAGCTTTCTTT. It codes for CASSPPTGLRSEAFF.

The V gene is TRBV15, the J gene TRBJ1-2; no clear D. This CDR3 contains 15 residues. Looked up from germline, CDR1 is LNHNV and CDR2 is YYDKDF (reference sequence). V was pared by 2 bases and J by 4 bases, with 14 bases between. The CDR3 DNA sequence: TGTGCCACCAGCAGATTGGTATCGGCAGGCTATGGCTACACCTTC. The encoded protein is CATSRLVSAGYGYTF. The full variable domain, rest sourced from reference TRBV15 and TRBJ1-2, is DAMVIQNPRYQVTQFGKPVTLSCSQTLNHNVMYWYQQKSSQAPKLLFHYYDKDFNNEADTPDNFQSRRPNTSFCFLDIRSPGLGDTAMYLCATSRLVSAGYGYTFGSGTRLTVV.

V is TRBV19 and J is TRBJ1-5, with a weak D call TRBD1 (6 bases). CDR1 LNHDA and CDR2 SQIVND come from the germline V gene (reference sequence). CDR3 length equals 15 residues. Trimming shortened V by 1 base and J by 2 bases, and 9 bases separated the two germline ends. CDR3: CASSIVGTRNQPQHF. DNA of the CDR3: TGTGCCAGTAGTATAGTCGGGACACGCAATCAGCCCCAGCATTTT. Full variable domain (rest looked up from reference TRBV19 and TRBJ1-5): DGGITQSPKYLFRKEGQNVTLSCEQNLNHDAMYWYRQDPGQGLRLIYYSQIVNDFQKGDIAEGYSVSREKKESFPLTVTSAQKNPTAFYLCASSIVGTRNQPQHFGDGTRLSIL.

DNA of the CDR3: TGTGCCTGGAGTGTGAGTAGGTATACGCAGTATTTT. Protein product: CAWSVSRYTQYF. The chain links TRBV30 to TRBJ2-3; D unclear. This CDR3 is built from 12 residues. Deletions cut 0 bases from V and 7 bases from J, with 8 bases between. Germline V gene sequence: CDR1 GTSNPN, CDR2 SVGIG (reference sequence).

J is TRBJ1-2 and V is TRBV5-1; D unresolved. Germline values: CDR1 SGHRS, CDR2 YFSETQ. This CDR3 is built from 14 residues. V was trimmed by 5 bases and J by 0 bases, leaving 11 bases between them. The CDR3 coding sequence is TGCGCCAGCAGTACCGGTACAGCTAACTATGGCTACACCTTC. This sequence encodes CASSTGTANYGYTF.

This clone has just a few counts. This rearrangement joins TRBV7-6 to TRBJ1-1; D call uncertain. Deletions cut 2 bases from V and 3 bases from J, with 13 bases between. The CDR3 contains 15 residues. CDR1 and CDR2 (germline): SGHVS, FNYEAQ. The CDR3 sequence: CASSLQPGFDTEAFF. CDR3 sequence (DNA): TGTGCCAGCAGCTTACAACCCGGGTTCGACACTGAAGCTTTCTTT.

This clone was picked up a small number of times. V is TRBV5-1 and J is TRBJ1-2; TRBD1 is a possible D gene (6 bases). Germline CDR1 is SGHRS and CDR2 is YFSETQ. V was clipped by 1 base and J by 6 bases, with 13 bases between them. This CDR3 spans 14 amino acids. This CDR3 is CASSLNGGADGYTF. The CDR3, as DNA: TGCGCCAGCAGCTTGAACGGGGGCGCGGATGGCTACACCTTC.

Written as DNA, the CDR3 is TGCAGCGCTAGGGACGACCCATACGAGCAGTACTTC. Its protein is CSARDDPYEQYF. The chain links TRBV29-1 to TRBJ2-7, with D perhaps matching TRBD1 or TRBD2 (5 bases each). Germline V gene sequence: CDR1 SQVTM, CDR2 ANQGSEA. The CDR3 is 12 amino acids. Trimming removed 7 bases from V and 4 bases from J, with 14 bases in between.

This chain uses TRBV2 with TRBJ1-1, with 7 bases lining up with TRBD1. V lost 10 bases, J lost 4 bases, and 9 bases stayed unmatched. Looked up from germline, CDR1 is SNHLY and CDR2 is FYNNEI. CDR3 length equals 13 residues. CDR3 amino acids: CANSRGEGTEAFF. In DNA form, the CDR3 reads TGTGCCAACTCCAGGGGGGAGGGCACTGAAGCTTTCTTT.